The 18 T cell receptor beta chains below come from one sample, sequenced in a study of lymphopenia after photon versus proton radiotherapy. Sequencing was performed with immunoSEQ multiplex PCR; in TCRdb, only in-frame clones are kept and a portion is missing. In the table there are 25,000 to 35,000 clones, roughly 88% of which are singletons. Sequenced here: peripheral blood, sampled from a patient treated with photon-based radiotherapy. The receptors were sampled from a woman in her fifties or sixties with pancreatic cancer.

This clone was observed a handful of times. The V and J genes are TRBV4-1 and TRBJ2-7; 11 nucleotides match TRBD1. CDR3 length equals 14 residues. Germline lookup yields CDR1 MGHRA and CDR2 YSYEKL. V lost 6 bases to trimming and J lost 7 bases; unmatched junction nucleotides: 8. The CDR3 spells CASRIGQGALEQYF. The CDR3 nucleotides are TGCGCCAGCAGGATAGGACAGGGGGCTCTGGAGCAGTACTTC.

The chain carries TRBV6-4 and TRBJ2-1; 11 bases fit TRBD2. CDR1 and CDR2 (germline): MRHNA, SNTAGT. The CDR3 is 15 residues long. Trimming removed 4 bases from V and 5 bases from J; junction bases left unmatched: 4. CDR3 sequence (DNA): TGTGCCAGCAGTGTCACGACTAGCGGGAACAATGAGCAGTTCTTC. This translates into CASSVTTSGNNEQFF.

There are a few counts of this clone. This chain connects TRBV7-9 to TRBJ1-5; D is undetermined. The CDR3 length is 14 residues. CDR1 SEHNR and CDR2 FQNEAQ come from the germline V gene (reference sequence). With 5 bases removed from V and 4 bases from J, the gap between germline ends came to 12 bases. This CDR3 is CASSPDGPNQPQHF. In DNA form, the CDR3 reads TGTGCCAGCAGCCCGGACGGCCCGAATCAGCCCCAGCATTTT.

V is TRBV6-5 and J is TRBJ1-2, with D unresolved. Trimming took 6 bases from V and 5 from J, leaving 7 bases between them. The germline gives CDR1 MNHEY, CDR2 SVGAGI. CDR3 length equals 11 residues. The CDR3 here is CASRYLYGYTF. The CDR3 nucleotides are TGTGCCAGCAGATACCTGTATGGCTACACCTTC.

This sequence joins TRBV11-2 and TRBJ2-1; the match to TRBD1 covers 7 bases. The length of the CDR3 is 16 residues. The V and J ends lost 2 bases and 7 bases, in that order; junction bases with no gene match: 11. Germline loops: CDR1 SGHAT, CDR2 FQNNGV. Here the CDR3 reads CASSLRGQGPRNEQFF. Written as DNA, the CDR3 is TGTGCCAGCAGCTTAAGGGGGCAGGGTCCAAGAAATGAGCAGTTCTTC. Full variable domain (outside the CDR3, taken from reference TRBV11-2 and TRBJ2-1): EAGVAQSPRYKIIEKRQSVAFWCNPISGHATLYWYQQILGQGPKLLIQFQNNGVVDDSQLPKDRFSAERLKGVDSTLKIQPAKLEDSAVYLCASSLRGQGPRNEQFFGPGTRLTVL.

The V gene is TRBV11-2, the J gene TRBJ2-5, with TRBD2 identical over 9 bases. The J call is uncertain, as TRBJ2-7 better fits the DNA end. The CDR3 runs 15 residues. The germline gives CDR1 SGHAT, CDR2 FQNNGV. The CDR3 DNA sequence: TGTGCCAGCAGCTTAGGGATTAGCGGGAGTTACGAGCAGTACTTC. Its translation is CASSLGISGSYEQYF.

The chain joins TRBV11-3 to TRBJ2-7; 9 nucleotides align to TRBD1. The germline gives CDR1 SGHNT, CDR2 YENEEA. CDR3 length: 14 residues. V dropped 5 bases and J dropped 5; count of bases not matched to a gene: 7. The CDR3 protein is CASSPAGTGNEQYF. CDR3 sequence (DNA): TGTGCCAGCAGCCCTGCCGGGACAGGGAACGAGCAGTACTTC.

J is TRBJ1-5 and V is TRBV29-1; maybe TRBD1 (5 bases). Deletions cut 2 bases from V and 4 bases from J, with 15 bases between. The CDR3 runs 15 residues. Germline V gene data show CDR1 as SQVTM and CDR2 as ANQGSEA. Here the CDR3 reads CSVELGVGGNQPQHF. The CDR3 coding sequence is TGCAGCGTTGAATTAGGAGTGGGGGGGAATCAGCCCCAGCATTTT.

The chain uses TRBV9 and TRBJ1-1, with TRBD1 as a possible D gene (6 bases). This CDR3 has 15 amino acids. Germline V CDR1 and CDR2: SGDLS, YYNGEE. Between the trimmed V and J ends, which lost 4 bases and 1 base, there was a span of 14 bases. CDR3 DNA sequence: TGTGCCAGCAGCCCCCAGGGGCAAGAGAACACTGAAGCTTTCTTT. It specifies CASSPQGQENTEAFF. Based on the CDR3 plus reference TRBV9 and TRBJ1-1, the full variable domain is DSGVTQTPKHLITATGQRVTLRCSPRSGDLSVYWYQQSLDQGLQFLIQYYNGEERAKGNILERFSAQQFPDLHSELNLSSLELGDSALYFCASSPQGQENTEAFFGQGTRLTVV.

This chain uses TRBV14 with TRBJ2-2, with D possibly TRBD1 on 6 matching bases. Germline V gives CDR1 SGHDN, CDR2 FVKESK. This CDR3 region has 15 residues. V shed 4 bases and J shed 4 bases, with 13 bases lying between them. CDR3 protein: CASSLDRLSTGELFF. DNA for the CDR3: TGTGCCAGCAGCCTAGACAGGCTTAGCACCGGGGAGCTGTTTTTT. Combining the CDR3 with reference TRBV14 and TRBJ2-2 gives the whole variable domain EAGVTQFPSHSVIEKGQTVTLRCDPISGHDNLYWYRRVMGKEIKFLLHFVKESKQDESGMPNNRFLAERTGGTYSTLKVQPAELEDSGVYFCASSLDRLSTGELFFGEGSRLTVL.

The chain has TRBV19 and TRBJ2-7; tentatively, D is TRBD2 (6 bases). This CDR3 has 13 residues. The ends were cut back, 4 bases at V and 6 bases at J, with 13 bases in the middle. Germline V gene lookup returns CDR1 LNHDA and CDR2 SQIVND (reference sequence). The CDR3 DNA sequence: TGTGCCAGTAGTAAGGGAGCGGGCATCGAGCAGTACTTC. Its translation: CASSKGAGIEQYF.

The genes are TRBV28 and TRBJ2-7, with D unclear. CDR1 is MDHEN, CDR2 SYDVKM, per germline. Trimming took off 3 bases at V and 4 bases at J, with 4 bases between the two ends. This CDR3 contains 11 residues. The CDR3 reads CASSFRYEQYF. The CDR3, as DNA: TGTGCCAGCAGTTTCCGATACGAGCAGTACTTC.

The gene calls are TRBV9 and TRBJ1-5; D remains unclear. Trimming removed 3 bases at V and 3 bases at J, with 4 bases between. Germline CDR1 and CDR2: SGDLS and YYNGEE. The CDR3 covers 12 residues. CDR3 bases: TGTGCCAGCAGCGCCGTCAATCAGCCCCAGCATTTT. Translating gives CASSAVNQPQHF.

V is TRBV11-2 and J is TRBJ2-5, with a possible D match to TRBD1 (5 bases). Trimming took 2 bases from V and 4 from J, leaving 14 bases between them. CDR3 length: 15 amino acids. Germline CDR1 and CDR2: SGHAT and FQNNGV. As DNA, the CDR3 is TGTGCCAGCAGCTTAATTCCGACAGCCCCAGAGACCCAGTACTTC. Translating it yields CASSLIPTAPETQYF. The full variable domain, in which reference TRBV11-2 and TRBJ2-5 provide the parts outside the CDR3, is EAGVAQSPRYKIIEKRQSVAFWCNPISGHATLYWYQQILGQGPKLLIQFQNNGVVDDSQLPKDRFSAERLKGVDSTLKIQPAKLEDSAVYLCASSLIPTAPETQYFGPGTRLLVL.

The chain links TRBV15 to TRBJ2-2; 11 nucleotides agree with TRBD2. The CDR3 loop spans 20 amino acids. The V gene end was trimmed by 0 bases and the J gene end by 0 bases; junction bases not matched to a gene: 9. From germline, CDR1 is LNHNV and CDR2 YYDKDF (reference sequence). The chain's CDR3 is CATSRDPMLAGGTNTGELFF. The CDR3 bases are TGTGCCACCAGCAGAGATCCCATGCTAGCGGGAGGAACGAACACCGGGGAGCTGTTTTTT. Full variable domain (outside the CDR3, taken from reference TRBV15 and TRBJ2-2): DAMVIQNPRYQVTQFGKPVTLSCSQTLNHNVMYWYQQKSSQAPKLLFHYYDKDFNNEADTPDNFQSRRPNTSFCFLDIRSPGLGDTAMYLCATSRDPMLAGGTNTGELFFGEGSRLTVL.

This chain links TRBV19 with TRBJ2-3, with 8 bases aligning to TRBD2. The CDR3 contains 15 residues. The germline V gene has CDR1 LNHDA and CDR2 SQIVND (reference sequence). J lost 0 bases, V lost 3 bases, and 2 bases had no gene match. The CDR3 here is CASSMASGSTDTQYF. The CDR3, as DNA: TGTGCCAGTAGTATGGCTAGCGGGAGCACAGATACGCAGTATTTT.

The chain uses TRBV27 and TRBJ1-4; 9 bases align to TRBD1. The germline V gene has CDR1 MNHEY and CDR2 SMNVEV (reference sequence). CDR3 length: 14 amino acids. V was pared by 5 bases and J by 7 bases, with 5 bases of the junction left unmatched. CDR3 in DNA: TGTGCCAGCAGTCAAGGGACAGGGTCTGAAAAACTGTTTTTT. This translates into CASSQGTGSEKLFF.

This chain links TRBV27 with TRBJ2-2, with no clear D. Germline lookup yields CDR1 MNHEY and CDR2 SMNVEV (reference sequence). Trimming left V 3 bases short and J 1 base short, with 6 bases between. The length of the CDR3 is 14 residues. CDR3 region: CASSFDWNTGELFF. CDR3 DNA: TGTGCCAGCAGTTTCGATTGGAACACCGGGGAGCTGTTTTTT.